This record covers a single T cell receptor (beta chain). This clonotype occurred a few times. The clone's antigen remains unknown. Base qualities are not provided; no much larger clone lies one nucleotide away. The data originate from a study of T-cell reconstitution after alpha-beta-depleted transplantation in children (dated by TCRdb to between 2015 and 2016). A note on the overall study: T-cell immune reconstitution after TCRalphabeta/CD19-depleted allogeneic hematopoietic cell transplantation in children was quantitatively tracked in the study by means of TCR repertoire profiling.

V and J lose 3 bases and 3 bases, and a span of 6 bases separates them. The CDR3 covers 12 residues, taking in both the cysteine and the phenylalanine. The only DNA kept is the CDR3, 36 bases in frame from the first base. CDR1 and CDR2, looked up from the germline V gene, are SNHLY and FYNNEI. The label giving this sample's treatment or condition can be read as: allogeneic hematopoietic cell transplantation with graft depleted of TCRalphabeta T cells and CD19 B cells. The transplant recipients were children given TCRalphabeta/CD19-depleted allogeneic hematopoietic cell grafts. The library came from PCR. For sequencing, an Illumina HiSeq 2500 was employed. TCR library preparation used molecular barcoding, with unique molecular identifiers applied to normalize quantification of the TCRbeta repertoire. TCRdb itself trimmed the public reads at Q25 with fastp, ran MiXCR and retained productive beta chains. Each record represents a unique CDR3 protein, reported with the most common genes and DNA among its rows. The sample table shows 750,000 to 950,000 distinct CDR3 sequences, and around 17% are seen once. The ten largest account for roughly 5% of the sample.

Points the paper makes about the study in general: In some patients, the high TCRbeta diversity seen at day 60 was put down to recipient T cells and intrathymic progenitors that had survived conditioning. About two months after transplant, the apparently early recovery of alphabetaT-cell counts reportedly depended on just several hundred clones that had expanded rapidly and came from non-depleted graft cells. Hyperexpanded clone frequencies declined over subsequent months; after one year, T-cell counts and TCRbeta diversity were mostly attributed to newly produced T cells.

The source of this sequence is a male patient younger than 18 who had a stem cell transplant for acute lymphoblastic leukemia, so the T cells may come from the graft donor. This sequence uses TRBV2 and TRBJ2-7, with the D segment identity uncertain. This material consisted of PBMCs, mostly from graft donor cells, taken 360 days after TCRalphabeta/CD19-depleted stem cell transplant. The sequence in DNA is TGTGCCAGCAGTGATTACGTCTACGAGCAGTACTTC. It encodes CASSDYVYEQYF. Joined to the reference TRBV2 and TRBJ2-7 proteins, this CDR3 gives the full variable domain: EPEVTQTPSHQVTQMGQEVILRCVPISNHLYFYWYRQILGQKVEFLVSFYNNEISEKSEIFDDQFSVERPDGSNFTLKIRSTKLEDSAMYFCASSDYVYEQYFGPGTRLTVT.